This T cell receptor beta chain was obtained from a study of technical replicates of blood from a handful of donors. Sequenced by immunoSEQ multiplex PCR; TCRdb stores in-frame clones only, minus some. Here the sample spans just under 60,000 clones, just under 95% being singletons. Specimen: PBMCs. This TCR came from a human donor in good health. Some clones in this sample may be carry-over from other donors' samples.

CDR3 DNA: TGCAGCGTAGCTCGGGACACTAATAACTATGGCTACACCTTC. Its translation: CSVARDTNNYGYTF. This rearrangement joins TRBV29-1 to TRBJ1-2, with D possibly being TRBD1 (6 bases). Germline V lookup: CDR1 SQVTM, CDR2 ANQGSEA. The V end was cut by 6 bases, the J end by 1 base, with 15 bases between. This CDR3 region has 14 residues. Full variable domain (missing parts from reference TRBV29-1 and TRBJ1-2): SAVISQKPSRDICQRGTSLTIQCQVDSQVTMMFWYRQQPGQSLTLIATANQGSEATYESGFVIDKFPISRPNLTFSTLTVSNMSPEDSSIYLCSVARDTNNYGYTFGSGTRLTVV.